The 4 T cell receptor beta chains below all came from one sample that was sequenced in a study of CD8+CD57+ T cells in acquired aplastic anemia. According to the study, genomic DNA was the template for TCR beta VDJ and CDR3 profiling. TCRdb called the reads again in MiXCR, with one record for every CDR3 protein. Of 100,000 to 150,000 distinct CDR3 sequences listed, 48% are singletons. The sequencing sample was made of sorted CD4+, CD8+, or CD8+CD57+ T cells (not recorded which) from PBMCs. The origin of the receptors is a human donor in good health, serving as a control.

V gene TRBV10-3 combines with J gene TRBJ1-1, with D hard to call. The CDR3 has 13 amino acids. Germline-derived CDR1 and CDR2 are ENHRY and SYGVKD. The V end was cut by 8 bases, the J end by 1 base, with 11 bases between. The CDR3 spells CAIQSQANTEAFF. CDR3 DNA sequence: TGTGCCATCCAATCCCAGGCGAACACTGAAGCTTTCTTT.

CDR3 region: CSARELAGEYEQYF. The CDR3 coding sequence is TGCAGTGCTCGGGAACTAGCGGGGGAATACGAGCAGTACTTC. The chain carries TRBV20-1 and TRBJ2-7; 11 positions agree with TRBD2. After removal of 5 bases from V and 4 bases from J, the junction contained 7 bases not matched to a gene. Per the germline V gene, CDR1 is DFQATT and CDR2 is SNEGSKA (reference sequence). This CDR3 spans 14 amino acids.

The chain has TRBV6-5 and TRBJ2-5, with TRBD2 matching 10 bases. Trimming removed 7 bases from V and 4 bases from J; junction bases left unmatched: 6. The CDR3 contains 14 residues. Germline CDR1 is MNHEY and CDR2 is SVGAGI. The CDR3 reads CASIWSGGGETQYF. CDR3 coding DNA: TGTGCCAGCATTTGGAGCGGGGGGGGAGAGACCCAGTACTTC.

This clonotype has at least ten counts. The chain employs TRBV27 and TRBJ2-7, with TRBD1 matching 7 bases. V dropped 3 bases and J dropped 2; count of bases not matched to a gene: 7. Germline-derived CDR1 and CDR2 are MNHEY and SMNVEV (reference sequence). There are 15 residues in the CDR3. This CDR3 is CASSLTGTYAYEQYF. The CDR3 coding sequence is TGTGCCAGCAGTTTGACAGGGACCTACGCCTACGAGCAGTACTTC.